What follows are 10 T cell receptor beta chains derived from one specimen sequenced in a study of cytomegalovirus exposure and HLA in healthy donors. The PCR contained 60 Vbeta and 13 Jbeta primers. Data came from immunoSEQ multiplex PCR; TCRdb stores just in-frame clones and leaves some out. The table shows approximately 200,000 clones, with about 81% occurring only once. Specimen: PBMCs. The receptors stem from a man aged 30-40 years in good health and CMV-seropositive.

V usage is TRBV11-2 and J usage is TRBJ1-1; D remains ambiguous. Germline V gene lookup returns CDR1 SGHAT and CDR2 FQNNGV. The V gene lost 0 bases and the J gene lost 0 bases, with 2 bases spanning the gap. This CDR3 spans 13 amino acids. For the CDR3, the DNA is TGTGCCAGCAGCTTAGATATGAACACTGAAGCTTTCTTT. Translated, it gives CASSLDMNTEAFF.

V usage is TRBV6-5 and J usage is TRBJ1-5; tentatively, D is TRBD1 (5 bases). V dropped 2 bases and J dropped 6 bases, with 14 bases sitting between them. The CDR3 sequence is 15 residues long. Germline CDR1 and CDR2: MNHEY and SVGAGI. The CDR3 DNA follows: TGTGCCAGCAGTTACCAGGGTCTCGTGGGTCAGCCCCAGCATTTT. Translating it yields CASSYQGLVGQPQHF.

V and J are TRBV29-1 and TRBJ1-4; TRBD1 is a possible D gene (6 bases). The CDR3 sequence is 13 residues long. Between the trimmed V and J ends, which lost 7 bases and 8 bases, there was a span of 17 bases. Germline CDR1 SQVTM, CDR2 ANQGSEA. CDR3: CSGQRGAGEKLFF. In DNA, the CDR3 is TGCAGCGGCCAGCGGGGGGCCGGCGAAAAACTGTTTTTT.

The V gene is TRBV7-3, the J gene TRBJ2-1, with 7 bases fitting TRBD2. CDR3 length: 14 amino acids. In germline, CDR1 is SGHTA, CDR2 FQGTGA. The V gene end was trimmed by 5 bases and the J gene end by 3 bases; junction bases not matched to a gene: 4. CDR3 residues: CASSKREGYNEQFF. The CDR3 DNA reads TGTGCCAGCAGCAAAAGGGAGGGCTACAATGAGCAGTTCTTC.

CDR3 sequence (DNA): TGTGCCAGCAGGGCCGACTCCTACGAGCAGTACTTC. It is translated as CASRADSYEQYF. This chain connects TRBV6-5 to TRBJ2-7; D not certain. V was clipped by 6 bases and J by 0 bases, with 6 bases between them. The germline gives CDR1 MNHEY, CDR2 SVGAGI. The CDR3 extends over 12 amino acids.

A single count supports this clone. V usage is TRBV6-6 and J usage is TRBJ2-3, with 7 bases lining up with TRBD1. This CDR3 has 15 amino acids. V gave up 7 bases and J gave up 2 bases; unmatched junction bases: 9. The germline V gene encodes CDR1 MNHNY and CDR2 SVGAGI (reference sequence). CDR3 loop: CASTDRDGLTDTQYF. The CDR3 DNA reads TGTGCCAGCACTGACAGGGATGGGCTCACAGATACGCAGTATTTT.

V is TRBV19 and J is TRBJ2-3; D unclear. CDR1 is LNHDA, CDR2 SQIVND, per germline (reference sequence). The CDR3 is 15 residues long. Trimming took off 5 bases at V and 0 bases at J, with 12 bases between the two ends. The CDR3 region has the DNA TGTGCCAGTAGTGGTACAGAACATAGCACAGATACGCAGTATTTT. This gives the protein CASSGTEHSTDTQYF.

The V and J genes are TRBV7-9 and TRBJ2-1, with 10 positions matching TRBD2. Germline CDR1 is SEHNR and CDR2 is FQNEAQ (reference sequence). V dropped 6 bases and J dropped 0; count of bases not matched to a gene: 14. The CDR3 consists of 19 residues. The CDR3 sequence: CASRSPGTSESRSYNEQFF. CDR3 DNA: TGTGCCAGCAGATCTCCCGGGACTAGCGAATCCCGCTCCTACAATGAGCAGTTCTTC.

Here the CDR3 reads CASTRLGGSSYNEQFF. The CDR3 nucleotides are TGTGCCAGCACTCGTCTCGGGGGAAGCTCCTACAATGAGCAGTTCTTC. The rearrangement joins TRBV27 to TRBJ2-1; a possible D gene is TRBD2 (6 bases). Germline V gives CDR1 MNHEY, CDR2 SMNVEV (reference sequence). CDR3 length: 16 residues. Trimming removed 7 bases at V and 0 bases at J, with 16 bases between.

The chain has TRBV6-6 and TRBJ1-2; D not resolved. CDR1 is MNHNY, CDR2 SVGAGI, per germline (reference sequence). V lost 6 bases, J lost 1 base, and 9 bases lay in between. The CDR3 length is 13 residues. In DNA form, the CDR3 reads TGTGCCAGCAGCTTGGCGGGTAACTATGGCTACACCTTC. Amino acids: CASSLAGNYGYTF.